This T cell receptor (beta chain) was profiled in a study of blood T cells in healthy people across ages (dated by TCRdb to between 2014 and 2017). With regard to the full study: In model experiments, roughly one uniquely barcoded TCR beta cDNA molecule per two T cells was captured by template switching. Using the same blood draw, the study looked at two additional independent replicas of 1 million unique cDNA reads for two donors, one aged 18 to 29 and the other aged 80 or older. The study measured age-related changes in TCR beta repertoire diversity using deep sequencing normalized with unique cDNA molecular identifiers. To avoid experimental bias, donors of different ages were spread randomly across the sequencing lanes. The donors were divided into four age groups: young (average around 15 years), middle-aged (roughly 40), aged (approximately 59) and long-lived (nearly 85). Broad study findings and their caveats: Because the CMV infection status of the donors was unknown, age-related changes in expanded clonotypes may potentially have been confounded. Conclusive comparison of naive and antigen-experienced compartments was prevented by the profiling of bulk unsorted PBMCs. Compared with the aged group, the long-lived group had more naive CD4+ T cells, fewer expanded clones and increased TCR diversity, suggesting age selection. Estimates of total diversity based on one million sequenced T cells were considered lower bounds and underestimates. As age increased, observed TCR beta diversity per million T cells dropped in a roughly linear way, and a significant reduction was already evident by age about 40. The percentage of naive T cells measured by flow cytometry correlated strongly with observed TCR beta diversity.

Systemically healthy Caucasian individuals from Russia, 35 to 40 in total and aged roughly 6 to 95 years, were included as donors. Each donor gave ten milliliters of peripheral blood, drawn into EDTA-treated Vacutainer tubes. PBMCs were isolated by Ficoll-Paque density-gradient centrifugation, with at least 6.5 million obtained per sample. Total RNA was extracted from PBMCs with Trizol reagent, with at least 6 micrograms obtained per sample. The percentages of naive CD45RAhigh/CD27high T cells were determined by flow cytometry on a PBMC aliquot from every donor. The method behind the library was 5' RACE. Sequenced using an Illumina HiSeq 2500. A second PCR of roughly 6 to 12 cycles was performed with a sample-barcoded 5' primer and a J-beta primer mix. A unique molecular identifier was introduced onto each TCR beta cDNA molecule by a template-switch 5' adaptor carrying 12 random nucleotides. Each sample yielded at least 2.5 million CDR3-containing paired-end reads. First-strand cDNA synthesis was performed from all RNA using the Mint cDNA synthesis kit, with priming by a TRBC-specific oligonucleotide. After uracil-DNA glycosylase treatment, a first 18-cycle PCR used universal primers M1SS and BC2_uni_R on all cDNA. The paper's processing steps were these. For normalization, 1 million high-quality reads, each with a distinct molecular identifier, were randomly selected from each sample. Instead of being binned into consensus sequences, reads with shared molecular identifiers were discarded. MiTCR, set to a Q25 quality threshold and the strictest error-elimination algorithm, was used for CDR3 identification, clonotype clustering and error correction. A nonparametric unseen species model with Euler transformation was used to estimate a lower bound on total TCR beta diversity. TCRdb applied fastp at Q25 and MiXCR to the public reads, then kept only in-frame beta chains. Rows with one shared CDR3 protein collapse into an entry with the most common genes and DNA. The V and J calls and clone size come from TCRdb's table, not from the authors' own analysis. A total of 850,000 to 1,300,000 distinct CDR3 sequences appear in this sample, around 43% of them only once. Under 20% of the sample goes to the ten largest clones.

Concerning this clonotype itself: There is no known antigen for this receptor. Within one base of it there is no much larger clone, and no base qualities were kept.

The CDR3 goes from the cysteine to the phenylalanine over 16 residues. The read is trimmed to its CDR3 DNA, 48 bases read in frame from base 1. CDR1 KGHSH and CDR2 LQKENI are derived from the germline V gene. V has 2 bases trimmed and J has 1 base trimmed; junction bases matching no gene number 2. The sample taken for sequencing was blood. The clonotype comes from a woman in her fifties or sixties in good health. The rearrangement joined TRBV18 to TRBJ2-3, with TRBD2 matching 11 junction bases. CDR3 protein: CASSPKGLAGTDTQYF. DNA sequence: TGTGCCAGCTCACCAAAGGGACTAGCGGGCACAGATACGCAGTATTTT.